This T cell receptor (beta chain) was retrieved from a study of blood T cells in healthy people across ages. It was with a sample-barcoded 5' primer and a J-beta primer mix that a second PCR of roughly 6 to 12 cycles was run. TCRdb reanalysed the 5' RACE reads using MiXCR and keeps one entry per CDR3 protein. The data show fewer than 1,200,000 distinct CDR3 sequences, with around 25% seen just once and approximately 0.7% held by the top ten. V was clipped by 7 bases and J by 2 bases, with 19 bases between them. There are 15 residues in the CDR3. Per germline, CDR1 SGHDT and CDR2 YYEEEE. These data were also reused for a study on T cells of mothers and their children.

V gene TRBV5-6 combines with J gene TRBJ2-7; D is possibly TRBD2 (6 bases). The sequence derives from a girl aged 2-10 years in good health. Sequenced sample: blood. CDR3 in amino acids: CASERSAGMAYEQYF. The DNA for the CDR3 is TGTGCCAGCGAACGTTCGGCGGGAATGGCCTACGAGCAGTACTTC. The variable domain in full, completed from reference TRBV5-6 and TRBJ2-7, reads DAGVTQSPTHLIKTRGQQVTLRCSPKSGHDTVSWYQQALGQGPQFIFQYYEEEERQRGNFPDRFSGHQFPNYSSELNVNALLLGDSALYLCASERSAGMAYEQYFGPGTRLTVT.